One sample yielded the 10 T cell receptor beta chains listed below, sequenced in a study of T cell repertoires in cytomegalovirus infection. One entry per CDR3 protein, called by TCRdb with MiXCR from the reads. Of around 55,000 distinct CDR3 sequences in the sample, around 18% are singletons; the top ten hold approximately 25%. Their antigen targets remain unknown. The sample here was CD8+ T cells from cultured PBMCs, taken from culture after CMV antigen stimulation. These receptors were collected from a human donor in good health (CMV status not recorded). Some clones in this sample may be carry-over from other donors' samples.

The chain joins TRBV7-8 to TRBJ2-1; 12 positions match TRBD2. The CDR3 has 14 residues. Trimming at V came to 8 bases and at J to 9 bases, leaving 8 bases not matched to a gene. CDR1 SGHVS and CDR2 FQNEAQ come from the germline V gene. The CDR3 loop reads CASSLAGGPTEQFF. CDR3 coding DNA: TGTGCCAGCTCGCTAGCGGGGGGGCCCACTGAGCAGTTCTTC.

This clonotype was seen only a few times. This chain uses TRBV12-3 or TRBV12-4 with TRBJ2-1, with D possibly being TRBD2 (5 bases). The CDR3 is 15 amino acids. Trimming cost V 1 base and J 6 bases, with 13 bases left between them. Here the CDR3 DNA reads TGTGCCAGCAGTTTAGATGGCCCCGGGATCAATGAGCAGTTCTTC. This sequence encodes CASSLDGPGINEQFF.

The rearrangement links TRBV7-7 to TRBJ2-7, with no clear D. In germline, CDR1 is SSHAT, CDR2 FNYEAQ (reference sequence). CDR3 length equals 14 residues. Trimming cost V 1 base and J 6 bases, with 13 bases left between them. The CDR3 reads CASSLGPYDSEQYF. CDR3 DNA sequence: TGTGCCAGCAGCTTAGGTCCATACGACTCCGAGCAGTACTTC.

The chain couples TRBV7-6 to TRBJ1-1; D call uncertain. Between the trimmed V and J ends, which lost 1 base and 0 bases, there was a span of 9 bases. CDR3 size: 15 residues. CDR1 is SGHVS and CDR2 is FNYEAQ in the germline V gene. CDR3 DNA sequence: TGTGCCAGCAGCTTAGTTGTCGGAGTGAACACTGAAGCTTTCTTT. Its translation is CASSLVVGVNTEAFF.

This chain connects TRBV10-2 to TRBJ2-7; 7 positions match TRBD2. From germline, CDR1 is WSHSY and CDR2 SAAADI. The CDR3 extends over 12 amino acids. V dropped 8 bases and J dropped 2; count of bases not matched to a gene: 3. As DNA, the CDR3 is TGCGCCAGCGCGCTAGCGGCCTACGAGCAGTACTTC. This codes for CASALAAYEQYF.

This clonotype showed up many times. The chain is built from TRBV7-9 and TRBJ1-2; D gene unclear. Germline assignment: CDR1 SEHNR and CDR2 FQNEAQ (reference sequence). Trimming left V 2 bases short and J 0 bases short, with 10 bases between. CDR3 length: 15 residues. The CDR3 DNA sequence: TGTGCCAGCAGCTTATCGTCTCTGTCTAACTATGGCTACACCTTC. It specifies CASSLSSLSNYGYTF.

This clonotype was found a few times. V gene TRBV7-2 combines with J gene TRBJ2-7; TRBD1 agrees at 8 bases. The V gene's germline CDR1 is SGHTA and CDR2 FQGNSA. The CDR3 runs 14 residues. V was pared by 7 bases and J by 5 bases, with 10 bases of the junction left unmatched. CDR3 sequence (DNA): TGTGCCAGCACACCCTCGGACAGGGCCGACGAGCAGTACTTC. Amino acid sequence: CASTPSDRADEQYF. Using reference TRBV7-2 and TRBJ2-7 for the parts outside the CDR3, the full variable domain is GAGVSQSPSNKVTEKGKDVELRCDPISGHTALYWYRQSLGQGLEFLIYFQGNSAPDKSGLPSDRFSAERTGGSVSTLTIQRTQQEDSAVYLCASTPSDRADEQYFGPGTRLTVT.

This clonotype is medium-sized (0.01 to 0.1%) by share. The chain is built from TRBV12-3 or TRBV12-4 and TRBJ2-5; D uncertain. The CDR3 sequence is 12 residues long. V was shortened by 3 bases and J by 5 bases, with 7 bases between the two germline ends. The CDR3 sequence is CASSFRTETQYF. In DNA form, the CDR3 reads TGTGCCAGCAGTTTCCGGACCGAGACCCAGTACTTC.

V gene TRBV9 combines with J gene TRBJ2-3; 11 bases align to TRBD2. This CDR3 has 16 amino acids. V lost 0 bases, J lost 6 bases, and 6 bases stayed unmatched. Germline assignment: CDR1 SGDLS and CDR2 YYNGEE. This CDR3 reads CASSVGGLAVVDTQYF. CDR3 nucleotides: TGTGCCAGCAGCGTAGGGGGACTAGCGGTTGTGGATACGCAGTATTTT.

The chain joins TRBV28 to TRBJ2-7, with TRBD1 identical over 9 bases. Trimming cost V 5 bases and J 4 bases; bases outside gene matches: 6. CDR1 MDHEN and CDR2 SYDVKM come from the germline V gene. CDR3 length: 14 residues. The CDR3 is CASSRTGDWYEQYF. CDR3 sequence (DNA): TGTGCCAGCAGTAGGACAGGGGATTGGTACGAGCAGTACTTC.